The entry that follows covers one TCR beta chain sequence. Its antigen remains unidentified. Per-nucleotide qualities are absent, and no much larger clonotype sits a single base away. The junction shows trimming of 4 bases on V and 2 bases on J, plus 11 bases between the germline ends. The germline V gene supplies CDR1 SQVTM and CDR2 ANQGSEA. From the cysteine through the phenylalanine, the CDR3 covers 13 amino acids. Only CDR3 DNA remains: 39 bases, in frame from the first base. The meaning of the sample's time point label: about 28 days (+/-7) after the second vaccine dose. AZD1222 recipients whose second dose came at about 4 weeks and those whose second dose came at about 12 weeks were combined into one group, since spike-specific TCR depth and breadth did not differ between the two schedules. The vaccinee samples were drawn from two UK trials, COV001 and COV002, one of which was a single-blind randomized controlled phase 2/3 trial testing AZD1222 (ChAdOx1 nCoV-19) in healthy adults. For TCRbeta chain sequencing, PBMC samples from trial participants were taken at day 0 and at day 28 after the second dose.

This sample is drawn from a study of T cell responses to AZD1222 COVID-19 vaccine (dated by TCRdb to the early 2020s). With regard to the full study: TCR sequencing covered 230 to 250 trial participants: 200 to 220 given two doses of AZD1222 and approximately 26 given two doses of MenACWY control vaccine. Trial participants were enrolled into age subgroups of 18-55, 56-69 and 70-plus years, which contained approximately 150, 28 and 58 TCR-sequenced participants, respectively. Results the study describes overall, beyond this receptor: A significant rise in spike-specific TCR breadth and depth was observed after two AZD1222 doses relative to day 0 and relative to MenACWY recipients. Nearly half of unique spike-specific TCRs reportedly recognized epitopes outside regions mutated in the B.1.351 and B.1.1.7 variants. CD4 TCRs associated with the vaccine covered the entire spike protein, and the dominant responses were in regions 160-218 and 743-854. No day 14 peak-response samples were available, so repertoires were characterized only after the peak T cell response. Conclusions about previously exposed vaccinees are limited because only five to seven AZD1222 recipients were SARS-CoV-2 seropositive at baseline. In the small 56-69-year group, the increase in depth fell short of significance, most likely because of low power. Participants were mostly white British, with more females than males. The authors suggested clonal diversity may have been underestimated.

The CDR3 regions of human TCRbeta chains were analyzed by immunosequencing. Concerning the study's data processing: TCRs in the repertoires were matched against a reference library of SARS-CoV-2-specific TCRs that had been generated with the MIRA antigen-specificity platform. Breadth meant the fraction of unique TCRs that were SARS-CoV-2-associated, whereas depth meant the fraction of total T cells that were SARS-CoV-2-associated. Using the MIRA data, each spike-specific TCR was assigned both to the spike region to which the TCR was reactive and to a CD4 or CD8 class. Log10-transformed breadth and depth values were compared by one-way ANOVA with Sidak's multiple comparisons tests. TCRdb holds this immuneACCESS table with in-frame rearrangements only. Some clones are missing; in checked studies, unresolved V genes explain under half, and the rest has no known cause. V, J and clone size derive from that table, while D and trimming were established from the DNA sequence. The sample yields around 99,000 clones; 80% to 95% were counted once. The ten largest make up approximately 5.6% of the sample.

Here the chain combines TRBV29-1 and TRBJ1-2; confidence is insufficient to name the D gene. This sample comprised peripheral blood, obtained 28 days after the second AZD1222 dose. The receptor was isolated from an adult who received the AZD1222 COVID-19 vaccine. This receptor has the CDR3 CSVVSAPNYGYTF. The DNA reads TGCAGCGTTGTCTCGGCCCCAAACTATGGCTACACCTTC.